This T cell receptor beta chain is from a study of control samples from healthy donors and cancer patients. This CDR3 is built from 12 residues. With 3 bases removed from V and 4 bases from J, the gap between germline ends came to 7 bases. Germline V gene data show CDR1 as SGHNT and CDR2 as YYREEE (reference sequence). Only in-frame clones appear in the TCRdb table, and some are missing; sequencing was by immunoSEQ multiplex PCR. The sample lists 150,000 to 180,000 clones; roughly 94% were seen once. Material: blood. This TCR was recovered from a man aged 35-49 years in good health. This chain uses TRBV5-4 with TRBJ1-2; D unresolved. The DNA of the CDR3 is TGTGCCAGCAGCTCGCAGACCTATGGCTACACCTTC. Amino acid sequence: CASSSQTYGYTF.